This TCR beta chain stems from a study of regulatory T cells in long-lasting Graves disease. Relying on iRepertoire HTBI primers and Arm-PCR of CDR3 regions, the team built TCR beta libraries. TCRdb reanalysed the multiplex PCR reads using MiXCR and keeps one entry per CDR3 protein. The table lists approximately 400,000 distinct CDR3 sequences, roughly 10% of them singletons. The time point: newly diagnosed GD, antithyroid drugs for less than 3 months. PBMCs provided the RNA from which the TCR library was made. This clonotype has ten or more counts. Germline values: CDR1 LNHDA, CDR2 SQIVND (reference sequence). The CDR3 contains 13 residues. The V end lost 6 bases, the J end lost 5 bases, and 11 bases lay between the germline ends. This same sample was also taken into another study, of T cells in Graves' hyperthyroidism and ophthalmopathy. As that study records: In patients aged 18 to 65, hyperthyroidism was newly diagnosed, with duration under 2 months. TCR CDR3 underwent first-round RT-PCR with the HTBI primer set.

The rearrangement uses TRBV19 and TRBJ2-1, with no clear D. This TCR derives from a woman under 30 with Graves disease. The material was peripheral blood mononuclear cells (PBMCs), obtained at new diagnosis, from a patient treated with antithyroid drugs. CDR3 DNA: TGTGCCAGTAGCCCCTTATGGGACAATGAGCAGTTCTTC. Its translation: CASSPLWDNEQFF.